Shown below are 9 T cell receptor beta chains from a single sample sequenced in a study of long-term antiretroviral therapy in people with HIV. The run of the v3.0 immunoSEQ assay was at survey level. The data were produced by immunoSEQ multiplex PCR, yet TCRdb's version contains in-frame clones alone and is incomplete. The data contain around 20,000 clones, about 78% of them singletons. The sample here was unsorted PBMCs, taken 2.9 years after starting antiretroviral therapy. The receptors were gathered from a woman in her twenties or thirties with HIV.

The rearrangement links TRBV5-8 to TRBJ2-3; D might be TRBD2 (6 bases). V shed 1 base and J shed 4 bases, with 7 bases lying between them. Germline CDR1 is SGHTS and CDR2 is YDEGEE. This CDR3 is built from 13 residues. CDR3 coding DNA: TGTGCCAGCAGCTTGCGGGAGCCAGATACGCAGTATTTT. This encodes CASSLREPDTQYF.

The rearrangement links TRBV10-3 to TRBJ2-3, with 9 bases lining up with TRBD2. Germline V gene sequence: CDR1 ENHRY, CDR2 SYGVKD. V gave up 6 bases and J gave up 3 bases; unmatched junction bases: 10. The CDR3 runs to 16 residues. The chain's CDR3 is CAISNIAGASTDTQYF. CDR3 bases: TGTGCCATCAGCAATATAGCGGGGGCTTCGACAGATACGCAGTATTTT.

The J gene is TRBJ1-5, the V gene TRBV4-1; the D gene is possibly TRBD1 (5 bases). This CDR3 spans 16 amino acids. The V end lost 3 bases, the J end lost 2 bases, and 14 bases lay between the germline ends. The germline gives CDR1 MGHRA, CDR2 YSYEKL. The CDR3 spells CASSQPRQKRNQPQHF. CDR3 in DNA: TGCGCCAGCAGCCAGCCTCGACAGAAGCGCAATCAGCCCCAGCATTTT.

The chain couples TRBV18 to TRBJ2-2; D not resolved. V was shortened by 5 bases and J by 0 bases, with 10 bases between the two germline ends. This CDR3 spans 15 amino acids. The germline V gene has CDR1 KGHSH and CDR2 LQKENI. CDR3 bases: TGTGCCAGCTCATTCCAACGCGCGAACACCGGGGAGCTGTTTTTT. This gives the protein CASSFQRANTGELFF.

The chain joins TRBV7-7 to TRBJ2-1; TRBD2 matches 8 bases. This CDR3 is built from 15 residues. With V trimmed by 6 bases and J by 6 bases, 10 bases remained unmatched. Germline assignment: CDR1 SSHAT and CDR2 FNYEAQ (reference sequence). This chain's CDR3 is CASSRRSGAVNEQFF. The CDR3 nucleotides are TGTGCCAGCAGTCGCCGTAGCGGGGCCGTCAATGAGCAGTTCTTC.

The V call is TRBV10-3, the J call TRBJ1-4, with D perhaps TRBD1 (6 bases). Germline V gives CDR1 ENHRY, CDR2 SYGVKD. The V and J ends lost 9 bases and 5 bases respectively, with 13 bases between them. The CDR3 sequence is 13 residues long. The CDR3 protein is CAIRTESNEKLFF. The CDR3 nucleotides are TGTGCCATACGGACAGAATCGAATGAAAAACTGTTTTTT.

The CDR3 DNA reads as TGTGCCAGTGCCCTGAGCGCCGGGTATGAAAAACTGTTTTTT. Translating gives CASALSAGYEKLFF. This chain connects TRBV28 to TRBJ1-4; D is ambiguous. V was shortened by 9 bases and J by 6 bases, with 17 bases between the two germline ends. From germline, CDR1 is MDHEN and CDR2 SYDVKM. This CDR3 is 14 amino acids long.

V and J are TRBV5-1 and TRBJ1-4, with 7 bases matching TRBD1. CDR1 SGHRS and CDR2 YFSETQ come from the germline V gene. After removal of 7 bases from V and 9 bases from J, the junction contained 15 bases not matched to a gene. The CDR3 totals 15 residues. The DNA of the CDR3 is TGCGCCAGCTGCGGAGGGGGCGGAGGGCAGAAAAAACTGTTTTTT. The encoded protein is CASCGGGGGQKKLFF.

This clone was recorded once. The CDR3 protein is CASSVQEISGANVLTF. The CDR3, as DNA: TGTGCCAGCAGCGTACAGGAAATCTCTGGGGCCAACGTCCTGACTTTC. This chain links TRBV7-6 with TRBJ2-6, with D perhaps TRBD1 (5 bases). CDR1 and CDR2 (germline): SGHVS, FNYEAQ. This CDR3 has 16 residues. The V gene lost 5 bases and the J gene lost 0 bases, with 11 bases spanning the gap.